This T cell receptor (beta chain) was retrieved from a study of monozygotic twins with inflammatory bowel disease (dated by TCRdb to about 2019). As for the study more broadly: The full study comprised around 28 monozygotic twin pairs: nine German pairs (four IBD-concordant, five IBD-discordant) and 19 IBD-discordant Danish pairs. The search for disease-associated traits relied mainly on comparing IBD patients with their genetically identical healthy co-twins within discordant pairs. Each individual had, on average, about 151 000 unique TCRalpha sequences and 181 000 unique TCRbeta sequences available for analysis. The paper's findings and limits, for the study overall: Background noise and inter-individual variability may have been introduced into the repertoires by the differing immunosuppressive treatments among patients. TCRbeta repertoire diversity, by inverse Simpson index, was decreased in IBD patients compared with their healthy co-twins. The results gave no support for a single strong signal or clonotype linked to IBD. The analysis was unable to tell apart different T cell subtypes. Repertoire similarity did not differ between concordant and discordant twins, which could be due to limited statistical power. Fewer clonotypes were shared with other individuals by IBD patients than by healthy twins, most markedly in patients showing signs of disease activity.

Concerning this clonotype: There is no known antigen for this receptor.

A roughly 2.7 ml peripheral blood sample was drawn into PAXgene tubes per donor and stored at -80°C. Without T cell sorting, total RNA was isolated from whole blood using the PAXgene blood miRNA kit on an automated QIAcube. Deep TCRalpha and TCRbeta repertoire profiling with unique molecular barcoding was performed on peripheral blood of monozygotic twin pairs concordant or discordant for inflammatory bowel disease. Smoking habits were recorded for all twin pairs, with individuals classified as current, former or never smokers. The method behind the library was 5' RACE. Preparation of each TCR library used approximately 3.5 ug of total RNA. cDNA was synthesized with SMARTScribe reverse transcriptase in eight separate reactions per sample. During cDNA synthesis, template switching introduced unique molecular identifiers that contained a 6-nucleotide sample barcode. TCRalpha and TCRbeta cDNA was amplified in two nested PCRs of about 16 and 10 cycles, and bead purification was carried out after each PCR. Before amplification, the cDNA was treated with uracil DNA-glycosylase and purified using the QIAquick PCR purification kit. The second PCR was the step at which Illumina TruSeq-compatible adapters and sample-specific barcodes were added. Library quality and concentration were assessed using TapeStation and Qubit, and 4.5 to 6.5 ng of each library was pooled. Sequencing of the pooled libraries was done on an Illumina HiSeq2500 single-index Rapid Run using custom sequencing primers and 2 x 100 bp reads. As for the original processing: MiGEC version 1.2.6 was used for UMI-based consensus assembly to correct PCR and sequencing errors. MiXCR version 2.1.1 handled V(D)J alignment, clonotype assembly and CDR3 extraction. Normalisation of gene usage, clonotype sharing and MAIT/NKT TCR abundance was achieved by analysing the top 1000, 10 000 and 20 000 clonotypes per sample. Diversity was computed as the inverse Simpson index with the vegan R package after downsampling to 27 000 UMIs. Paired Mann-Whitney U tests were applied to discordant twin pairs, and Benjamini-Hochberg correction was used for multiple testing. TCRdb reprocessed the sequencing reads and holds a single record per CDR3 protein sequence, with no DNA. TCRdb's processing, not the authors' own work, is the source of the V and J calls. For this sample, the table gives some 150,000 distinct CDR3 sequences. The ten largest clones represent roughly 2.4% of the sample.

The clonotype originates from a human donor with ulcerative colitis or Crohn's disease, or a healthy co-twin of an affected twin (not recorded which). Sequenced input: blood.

The CDR3 in this case is CASATGPLVGYTF. The rearranged chain carries TRBV2 and TRBJ1-2. From cysteine to phenylalanine, the CDR3 is 13 amino acids long. Only the protein sequence is given. The germline V gene encodes CDR1 SNHLY and CDR2 FYNNEI. The full variable domain, completed from the reference TRBV2 and TRBJ1-2 proteins outside the CDR3, reads EPEVTQTPSHQVTQMGQEVILRCVPISNHLYFYWYRQILGQKVEFLVSFYNNEISEKSEIFDDQFSVERPDGSNFTLKIRSTKLEDSAMYFCASATGPLVGYTFGSGTRLTVV.